A selection of T cell receptor beta chains follows, all from one sample in a study of response to subunit inactivated influenza vaccine. TCRdb re-analysed the RT-PCR reads in MiXCR, keeping a single row per CDR3 protein. The sample shows hundreds of thousands of distinct CDR3 sequences, roughly 23% of them seen only once. This material consisted of CD4+ T cells sorted from PBMCs, taken 5 days after vaccination. Receptors originate from a man over 45 who received an inactivated influenza vaccine. Both conserved end residues are part of each CDR3. Fields, in order: clone size, J gene, D gene, V gene, CDR3 protein, CDR3 DNA. A D gene is named only where the DNA matches it firmly. Clone sizes are given selectively: once, few, many, or a class where the clone is expanded.

clone size: few
J gene: TRBJ2-7
D gene: NA
V gene: TRBV12-3/TRBV12-4
CDR3 protein: CASSTGFNHEQYF
CDR3 DNA: TGTGCCAGCAGTACAGGGTTTAACCACGAGCAGTACTTC

clone size: NA
J gene: TRBJ2-5
D gene: TRBD2
V gene: TRBV11-1
CDR3 protein: CASSGSGTSGNGAETQYF
CDR3 DNA: TGTGCCAGCAGCGGGTCCGGGACTAGCGGGAACGGCGCAGAGACCCAGTACTTC

clone size: many
J gene: TRBJ2-7
D gene: NA
V gene: TRBV10-3
CDR3 protein: CAISEGVSSSYEQYF
CDR3 DNA: TGTGCCATCAGTGAGGGGGTTTCAAGCTCCTACGAGCAGTACTTC

clone size: few
J gene: TRBJ2-3
D gene: NA
V gene: TRBV4-2
CDR3 protein: CASSQDPYPDTQYF
CDR3 DNA: TGTGCCAGCAGCCAAGACCCGTATCCAGATACGCAGTATTTT

clone size: few
J gene: TRBJ1-5
D gene: NA
V gene: TRBV10-3
CDR3 protein: CAIRDNSNSNQPQHF
CDR3 DNA: TGTGCCATCAGAGATAACAGCAATAGCAATCAGCCCCAGCATTTT

clone size: few
J gene: TRBJ2-3
D gene: NA
V gene: TRBV20-1
CDR3 protein: CSASGEPRTSTDTQYF
CDR3 DNA: TGCAGTGCTAGTGGGGAGCCACGGACTAGCACAGATACGCAGTATTTT

clone size: few
J gene: TRBJ2-5
D gene: NA
V gene: TRBV5-1
CDR3 protein: CASSSDRVQETQYF
CDR3 DNA: TGCGCCAGCAGCTCGGACAGAGTTCAAGAGACCCAGTACTTC

clone size: NA
J gene: TRBJ1-5
D gene: NA
V gene: TRBV5-1
CDR3 protein: CASSLDAGSNHPQHF
CDR3 DNA: TGCGCCAGCAGCTTGGATGCAGGTAGCAATCATCCCCAGCATTTT

clone size: NA
J gene: TRBJ1-1
D gene: NA
V gene: TRBV9
CDR3 protein: CASSSTPRGDEAFF
CDR3 DNA: TGTGCCAGCAGCTCAACGCCAAGAGGAGATGAAGCTTTCTTT

clone size: NA
J gene: TRBJ1-4
D gene: NA
V gene: TRBV5-1
CDR3 protein: CASRPQPTNEKLFF
CDR3 DNA: TGCGCCAGCAGACCACAACCAACTAATGAAAAACTGTTTTTT

clone size: NA
J gene: TRBJ2-7
D gene: NA
V gene: TRBV6-1
CDR3 protein: CASSNPLYEQYF
CDR3 DNA: TGTGCCAGCAGTAATCCCCTCTACGAGCAGTACTTC

clone size: NA
J gene: TRBJ2-1
D gene: TRBD2
V gene: TRBV4-3
CDR3 protein: CASSPGLAGALEQFF
CDR3 DNA: TGCGCCAGCAGCCCGGGACTAGCGGGAGCTCTGGAGCAGTTCTTC

clone size: once
J gene: TRBJ2-7
D gene: TRBD1
V gene: TRBV29-1
CDR3 protein: CSVELLRGQSSYEQCF
CDR3 DNA: TGCAGCGTTGAACTCCTGAGGGGACAGAGCTCCTACGAGCAGTGCTTC

clone size: many
J gene: TRBJ2-5
D gene: TRBD2
V gene: TRBV12-3/TRBV12-4
CDR3 protein: CASSDSGRGGTQYF
CDR3 DNA: TGTGCCAGCAGTGATAGCGGGAGAGGGGGGACCCAGTACTTC

clone size: few
J gene: TRBJ2-5
D gene: TRBD2
V gene: TRBV4-2
CDR3 protein: CASSQDRTSGGAGTQYF
CDR3 DNA: TGTGCCAGCAGCCAAGATAGGACTAGCGGGGGGGCGGGGACCCAGTACTTC

clone size: NA
J gene: TRBJ1-2
D gene: TRBD1
V gene: TRBV5-5
CDR3 protein: CASSFEGAFNYGYTF
CDR3 DNA: TGTGCCAGCAGCTTCGAGGGGGCCTTTAACTATGGCTACACCTTC

clone size: NA
J gene: TRBJ2-5
D gene: NA
V gene: TRBV4-2
CDR3 protein: CASSQGPGGSMGTQYF
CDR3 DNA: TGTGCCAGCAGCCAAGGGCCCGGGGGCTCGATGGGGACCCAGTACTTC

clone size: NA
J gene: TRBJ2-7
D gene: NA
V gene: TRBV6-5
CDR3 protein: CASSYHGQTYEQYF
CDR3 DNA: TGTGCCAGCAGTTATCACGGACAGACCTACGAGCAGTACTTC

clone size: NA
J gene: TRBJ1-1
D gene: NA
V gene: TRBV29-1
CDR3 protein: CSVDLGAAEAFF
CDR3 DNA: TGCAGCGTTGACCTGGGGGCCGCTGAAGCTTTCTTT

clone size: NA
J gene: TRBJ2-1
D gene: TRBD1
V gene: TRBV10-3
CDR3 protein: CAISVEDRGFPVRDEQFF
CDR3 DNA: TGTGCCATCAGTGTGGAGGACAGGGGGTTTCCCGTCCGGGATGAGCAGTTCTTC

clone size: NA
J gene: TRBJ1-1
D gene: NA
V gene: TRBV12-3/TRBV12-4
CDR3 protein: CASSQSMAEAFF
CDR3 DNA: TGTGCCAGCAGTCAAAGTATGGCTGAAGCTTTCTTT

clone size: NA
J gene: TRBJ1-6
D gene: TRBD1
V gene: TRBV7-2
CDR3 protein: CASSRPGTANSPLHF
CDR3 DNA: TGTGCCAGCAGCAGGCCCGGGACAGCCAATTCACCCCTCCACTTT

clone size: NA
J gene: TRBJ2-5
D gene: NA
V gene: TRBV14
CDR3 protein: CASSVDLVGTQYF
CDR3 DNA: TGTGCCAGCAGCGTCGATTTGGTTGGGACCCAGTACTTC

clone size: few
J gene: TRBJ1-1
D gene: TRBD1
V gene: TRBV12-3/TRBV12-4
CDR3 protein: CASRTGSGFNTEAFF
CDR3 DNA: TGTGCCAGCAGGACAGGGAGCGGCTTTAACACTGAAGCTTTCTTT

clone size: few
J gene: TRBJ2-7
D gene: NA
V gene: TRBV6-2/TRBV6-3
CDR3 protein: CASSRTATYEQYF
CDR3 DNA: TGTGCCAGCAGCAGGACGGCAACCTACGAGCAGTACTTC

clone size: NA
J gene: TRBJ1-2
D gene: NA
V gene: TRBV15
CDR3 protein: CATSREAVYGYTF
CDR3 DNA: TGTGCCACCAGCAGAGAGGCAGTCTATGGCTACACCTTC

clone size: NA
J gene: TRBJ2-3
D gene: NA
V gene: TRBV20-1
CDR3 protein: CSARGRISTDTQYF
CDR3 DNA: TGCAGTGCTAGAGGAAGGATTAGTACAGATACGCAGTATTTT

clone size: few
J gene: TRBJ1-1
D gene: NA
V gene: TRBV6-1
CDR3 protein: CASSRYRPNTEAFF
CDR3 DNA: TGTGCCAGCAGTAGGTACAGACCCAACACTGAAGCTTTCTTT

clone size: few
J gene: TRBJ2-2
D gene: NA
V gene: TRBV4-3
CDR3 protein: CASSRLRGTSGELFF
CDR3 DNA: TGCGCCAGCAGCCGCCTACGAGGAACGTCCGGGGAGCTGTTTTTT

clone size: NA
J gene: TRBJ2-2
D gene: TRBD2
V gene: TRBV12-3/TRBV12-4
CDR3 protein: CASSSQRGTGGELFF
CDR3 DNA: TGTGCCAGCAGCTCCCAGCGGGGGACGGGCGGGGAGCTGTTTTTT

clone size: NA
J gene: TRBJ1-2
D gene: NA
V gene: TRBV5-5
CDR3 protein: CASSRGGEYGYTF
CDR3 DNA: TGTGCCAGCAGCCGAGGAGGAGAGTATGGCTACACCTTC

clone size: few
J gene: TRBJ2-3
D gene: NA
V gene: TRBV20-1
CDR3 protein: CSAPPGTLRTDTQYF
CDR3 DNA: TGCAGTGCGCCCCCCGGGACTCTACGCACAGATACGCAGTATTTT

clone size: NA
J gene: TRBJ1-1
D gene: NA
V gene: TRBV7-9
CDR3 protein: CASSLVFYTEAFF
CDR3 DNA: TGTGCCAGCAGCTTAGTGTTTTACACTGAAGCTTTCTTT

clone size: NA
J gene: TRBJ2-7
D gene: NA
V gene: TRBV4-3
CDR3 protein: CASSQEPGDTTYEQYF
CDR3 DNA: TGCGCCAGCAGCCAAGAACCCGGGGACACGACCTACGAGCAGTACTTC

clone size: NA
J gene: TRBJ2-7
D gene: NA
V gene: TRBV20-1
CDR3 protein: CSASLPTDGYEQYF
CDR3 DNA: TGCAGTGCTAGCCTCCCTACGGACGGCTACGAGCAGTACTTC

clone size: NA
J gene: TRBJ2-3
D gene: TRBD2
V gene: TRBV24-1
CDR3 protein: CATQAEPGLAGSTDTQYF
CDR3 DNA: TGTGCCACTCAGGCCGAGCCGGGACTAGCGGGGAGCACAGATACGCAGTATTTT

clone size: NA
J gene: TRBJ2-2
D gene: NA
V gene: TRBV5-1
CDR3 protein: CASSTRTAGSGMFF
CDR3 DNA: TGCGCCAGCAGTACGAGGACAGCGGGATCAGGGATGTTTTTT

clone size: NA
J gene: TRBJ2-7
D gene: TRBD1
V gene: TRBV12-3/TRBV12-4
CDR3 protein: CASRYRGAEFYEQYF
CDR3 DNA: TGTGCCAGCAGATACAGGGGCGCAGAGTTCTACGAGCAGTACTTC

clone size: few
J gene: TRBJ2-3
D gene: NA
V gene: TRBV29-1
CDR3 protein: CSVEGDHDTDTQYF
CDR3 DNA: TGCAGCGTTGAAGGTGATCACGACACAGATACGCAGTATTTT

clone size: NA
J gene: TRBJ1-1
D gene: NA
V gene: TRBV5-1
CDR3 protein: CASSLQQGGTFF
CDR3 DNA: TGCGCCAGCAGCTTACAACAGGGAGGCACTTTCTTT

clone size: NA
J gene: TRBJ2-5
D gene: NA
V gene: TRBV20-1
CDR3 protein: CSLTGRPQQETQYF
CDR3 DNA: TGCAGCTTGACGGGGAGGCCACAACAAGAGACCCAGTACTTC

clone size: NA
J gene: TRBJ2-7
D gene: NA
V gene: TRBV7-8
CDR3 protein: CASSPSFHEQYF
CDR3 DNA: TGTGCCAGCAGCCCGAGTTTCCACGAGCAGTACTTC